The rows below give T cell receptor beta chains drawn from one sample of a study of blood T cell repertoires in COVID-19. Sequencing was performed with immunoSEQ multiplex PCR; in TCRdb, only in-frame clones are kept and a portion is missing. This table holds about 150,000 clones, roughly 80% found once. The sequenced material came from peripheral blood. These receptors came from a woman aged 60-75 years with acute or convalescent COVID-19. The CDR3 runs from the conserved cysteine through the conserved F or W. A D gene is named only where the DNA matches it firmly. Clone size, where shown, is once, few, many, or a class for clones that have expanded.

abundance	v_gene	j_gene	d_gene	CDR3aa	CDR3nt
.	TRBV12-5	TRBJ2-2	TRBD1	CASGLGSGQANTGELFF	TGTGCTAGTGGTTTGGGGTCGGGACAGGCAAACACCGGGGAGCTGTTTTTT
.	TRBV3-1/TRBV3-2	TRBJ2-5	.	CASSQGGGETQYF	TGTGCCAGCAGCCAAGGCGGTGGGGAGACCCAGTACTTC
.	TRBV6-5	TRBJ2-3	.	CASSRTGADTQYF	TGTGCCAGCAGTCGGACGGGAGCAGATACGCAGTATTTT
.	TRBV4-1	TRBJ2-2	.	CASSQEGTPSEGTGELFF	TGCGCCAGCAGCCAAGAAGGTACCCCCTCCGAGGGCACCGGGGAGCTGTTTTTT
.	TRBV27	TRBJ2-7	TRBD1	CASSLLGTDFHEQYF	TGTGCCAGCAGTTTATTAGGGACAGATTTCCACGAGCAGTACTTC
.	TRBV29-1	TRBJ2-5	TRBD2	CSVGSGGAGQETQYF	TGCAGCGTTGGTAGCGGGGGGGCTGGGCAAGAGACCCAGTACTTC
.	TRBV2	TRBJ2-1	TRBD1	CASGQGVSWNEQFF	TGTGCCAGCGGTCAGGGGGTTTCTTGGAATGAGCAGTTCTTC
.	TRBV19	TRBJ1-1	.	CASSTVSANTEAFF	TGTGCCAGTAGCACCGTGAGTGCGAACACTGAAGCTTTCTTT
.	TRBV6-8	TRBJ2-6	.	CATQGLYSGANVLTF	TGTGCCACCCAGGGCCTGTACTCTGGGGCCAACGTCCTGACTTTC
few	TRBV30	TRBJ1-5	TRBD1	CAWGDRSNQPQHF	TGTGCCTGGGGGGACAGAAGCAATCAGCCCCAGCATTTT
.	TRBV7-2	TRBJ1-3	.	CASSADRILLTGNTIYF	TGTGCCAGCAGCGCAGACAGAATCCTTCTCACTGGAAACACCATATATTTT
.	TRBV11-2	TRBJ1-4	TRBD1	CASSPGGLRSEKLFF	TGTGCCAGCAGCCCAGGGGGGCTTAGGAGCGAAAAACTGTTTTTT
.	TRBV21-1	TRBJ2-3	.	CASSKAGVTDTQYF	TGTGCCAGCAGCAAGGCGGGGGTAACAGATACGCAGTATTTT
.	TRBV2	TRBJ1-5	TRBD1	CASGKGQGGQPQHF	TGTGCCAGCGGGAAGGGACAGGGGGGTCAGCCCCAGCATTTT
.	TRBV28	TRBJ1-2	.	CASSGADFYYGYTF	TGTGCCAGCAGCGGCGCAGACTTCTACTATGGCTACACCTTC
.	TRBV6-1	TRBJ1-5	TRBD1	CASSEAGTGAWQPQHF	TGTGCCAGCAGTGAAGCCGGGACAGGGGCGTGGCAGCCCCAGCATTTT
.	TRBV6-5	TRBJ1-1	TRBD1	CASSTTGVNTEAFF	TGTGCCAGCAGTACTACAGGGGTGAACACTGAAGCTTTCTTT
.	TRBV6-5	TRBJ2-1	TRBD2	CASSSGGENNEQFF	TGTGCCAGTTCAAGCGGGGGGGAAAACAATGAGCAGTTCTTC
medium-sized	TRBV7-9	TRBJ1-2	TRBD1	CASSGNGQVGDFNYGYTF	TGTGCCAGCAGCGGCAATGGACAGGTGGGAGATTTTAACTATGGCTACACCTTC
.	TRBV30	TRBJ2-1	.	CAWSTGGLRVNEQFF	TGTGCCTGGAGTACTGGGGGCCTTCGTGTCAATGAGCAGTTCTTC
.	TRBV6-6	TRBJ1-1	TRBD1	CASSYPTGVNTEAFF	TGTGCCAGCAGTTACCCGACAGGGGTGAACACTGAAGCTTTCTTT
.	TRBV18	TRBJ1-5	.	CASSPLELGGDQPQHF	TGTGCCAGCTCACCACTAGAGCTGGGAGGGGATCAGCCCCAGCATTTT
few	TRBV7-9	TRBJ1-5	TRBD1	CASSRDDRGPQPQHF	TGTGCCAGCAGCCGGGACGACAGGGGGCCCCAGCCCCAGCATTTT
.	TRBV30	TRBJ2-2	.	CAWRRTDNTGELFF	TGTGCCTGGCGGAGGACGGACAACACCGGGGAGCTGTTTTTT
.	TRBV7-9	TRBJ1-6	.	CAAAGQNNSPLHF	TGTGCCGCGGCTGGTCAGAATAATTCACCCCTCCACTTT
.	TRBV25-1	TRBJ1-3	.	CASSEGGINTIYF	TGTGCCAGCAGTGAAGGGGGGATAAACACCATATATTTT
once	TRBV9	TRBJ1-1	TRBD1	CASSAGQGRGTEAFF	TGTGCCAGCAGCGCAGGACAGGGAAGGGGGACTGAAGCTTTCTTT
.	TRBV12-3/TRBV12-4	TRBJ1-1	.	CASSGRLNTEAFF	TGTGCCAGCAGTGGCAGGTTGAACACTGAAGCTTTCTTT
.	TRBV28	TRBJ2-2	TRBD1	CASSSTGGRTGELFF	TGTGCCAGCAGTTCCACAGGGGGGCGAACCGGGGAGCTGTTTTTT
.	TRBV4-1	TRBJ1-3	TRBD1	CASSQTGTGKGNTIYF	TGCGCCAGCAGCCAAACCGGGACAGGGAAAGGAAACACCATATATTTT
.	TRBV29-1	TRBJ1-1	TRBD1	CSATRDRTNTEAFF	TGCAGCGCCACACGGGACAGGACGAACACTGAAGCTTTCTTT